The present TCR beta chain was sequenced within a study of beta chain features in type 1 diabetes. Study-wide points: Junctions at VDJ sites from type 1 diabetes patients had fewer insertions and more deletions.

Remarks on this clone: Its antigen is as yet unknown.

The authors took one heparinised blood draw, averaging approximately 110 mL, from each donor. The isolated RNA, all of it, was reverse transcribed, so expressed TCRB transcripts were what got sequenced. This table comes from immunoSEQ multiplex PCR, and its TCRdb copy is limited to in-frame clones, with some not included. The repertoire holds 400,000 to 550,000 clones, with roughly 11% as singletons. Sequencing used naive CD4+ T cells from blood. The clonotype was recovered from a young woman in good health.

In nucleotides, the CDR3 is TGCAGCGTTCGCCTCCACAATCAGCCCCAGCATTTT. Amino acids: CSVRLHNQPQHF. The J gene is TRBJ1-5, the V gene TRBV29-1; no clear D gene. Germline assignment: CDR1 SQVTM and CDR2 ANQGSEA. Between the trimmed V and J ends, which lost 5 bases and 3 bases, there was a span of 8 bases. The CDR3 spans 12 residues.